This T cell receptor beta chain was sequenced in a study (dated by TCRdb to the mid-2010s). At the level of the whole study: The study tested whether tumor-infiltrating Tregs in breast cancer are recruited from blood Tregs or converted in situ from other CD4+ T cell subsets.

The Miltenyi Naive CD4+ T Cell Isolation kit was used to purify naive CD4+ T cells, and Tregs were depleted with CD25 microbeads. Tregs, naive and memory CD4+ T cells from tumor, blood and ipsilateral draining lymph nodes of a few breast cancer patients underwent full-length TCR alpha and beta sequencing. Tumor tissue and lymph nodes obtained by ipsilateral axillary dissection were perfused with PBS, cut into small pieces and digested using collagenase I and hyaluronidase. Mononuclear cells from lymph nodes or roughly 54 ml of peripheral blood were isolated by Ficoll density gradient centrifugation. A purity exceeding 90% was confirmed by FACS for the sorted cell populations. Full-length TCR variable regions were amplified by 5' RACE PCR with constant-region reverse primers, and semi-nested PCR with Nested Universal Primer A was subsequently performed. Using the ReliaPrep RNA Cell Miniprep System, total RNA was extracted, and the SMARTer RACE 5'/3' Kit was then used to reverse transcribe the RNA into 5'RACE-ready cDNA. An Illumina MiSeq was used to sequence the full-length TCR alpha and beta libraries, which had been barcoded with multiplex adaptors. The authors' analysis ran thus. For each of nine subset-tissue groups, sequencing data from the five patients were pooled, and the groups were then compared using unsupervised clustering of TCR gene usage. The Morisita-Horn index, with shared sequences weighted by their contribution to each repertoire, was used to calculate repertoire similarity. The raw public data were reprocessed by TCRdb itself: fastp quality trimming at Q25, MiXCR clonotype calling, in-frame beta chains only. When rows share a CDR3 protein, they turn into one entry using the most common DNA and genes. The V and J calls follow TCRdb's processing rather than the paper's. A total of approximately 29,000 distinct CDR3 sequences appear in this sample, roughly 25% of them only once. Roughly 4% of the sample belongs to the ten largest clones.

CDR1 and CDR2 are read off the germline V gene (reference sequence) as MNHEY and SMNVEV. The CDR3, from cysteine to phenylalanine, totals 16 residues. Only the CDR3 region is kept as DNA, spanning 48 bases read in frame from base 1. Broad study findings and their caveats: The greatest overlap of tumor-infiltrating Treg TCR alpha and beta sequences was with tumor naive CD4+ T cells, followed next by blood naive CD4+ T cells. The validation in the larger cohort was limited to a single TCR beta V-J rearrangement instead of whole repertoires. The TCR gene usage of tumor memory CD4+ T cells clustered together with blood and lymph node memory CD4+ cells and with lymph node naive CD4+ cells.

Only a few counts were recorded for this clonotype. It lacks a known antigen. The junction does not match germline at one end; this may be a read error. This chain joins TRBV27 to TRBJ2-3; 8 bases in the junction line up with TRBD2. The receptor's source is a female donor with breast cancer. Sequencing was performed on naive CD4+ T cells sorted from a lymph node. Reading the label with the study, this specimen's cell subset or site is: naive CD4+ T cells, CD4+CD45RA+CD25-. The CDR3 amino acid sequence is: CASSLGGRPVTGTQYF. The DNA reads TGTGCCAGCAGTTTAGGCGGGAGGCCCGTCACAGGTACGCAGTATTTT.